The T cell receptor (beta chain) under discussion was sequenced for a study of OX40 agonist ivuxolimab in advanced cancers. Study-level information: From 23 to 79 years was the age range, with a mean of around 57 years, and approximately 84% were male. Study results and limitations: Patients who responded partially at 0.1-3.0 mg/kg showed clonal expansion ranking among the lowest. Some nonresponders also had low normalized T-cell clonal expansion. The mean number of expanded clones was higher in CD8+ T cells than in CD4+.

On this clone: Its antigen remains unidentified.

Sequencing was performed with immunoSEQ multiplex PCR; in TCRdb, only in-frame clones are kept and a portion is missing. Of tens of thousands of clones listed, 88% are singletons. The CDR3 runs 13 residues. Trimming took 3 bases from V and 4 from J, leaving 12 bases between them. Germline CDR1 SQVTM, CDR2 ANQGSEA. The sequenced sample was CD4+ or CD8+ T cells sorted from blood, obtained in a trial of the OX40 agonist ivuxolimab. This TCR was recovered from an adult with an advanced solid tumor such as melanoma, head and neck, liver or kidney cancer. The V call is TRBV29-1, the J call TRBJ1-1; D remains unclear. The CDR3 sequence: CSVDSPVSTEAFF. CDR3 nucleotide sequence: TGCAGCGTTGACTCCCCAGTGAGCACTGAAGCTTTCTTT.